Shown below are 5 T cell receptor beta chains from a single sample sequenced in a study of cytomegalovirus exposure and HLA in healthy donors. Both 60 Vbeta primers and 13 Jbeta primers went into the PCR. Some clones are missing from TCRdb's copy, which holds only in-frame ones; the method was immunoSEQ multiplex PCR. The sample has over 150,000 clones, 81% seen once; the top ten hold under 15%. The sequenced sample consisted of PBMCs. The source of these receptors is a woman between 50 and 59 years old in good health and CMV-seronegative.

The chain recombines TRBV2 with TRBJ2-1; 7 bases are shared with TRBD1. Unmatched junction bases numbered 11, after V lost 6 bases and J lost 0 bases. The germline V gene encodes CDR1 SNHLY and CDR2 FYNNEI. This CDR3 is 17 amino acids long. Written as DNA, the CDR3 is TGTGCCAGCAGCCAACCGGACAGGAGAGTCTCCTACAATGAGCAGTTCTTC. It encodes CASSQPDRRVSYNEQFF.

This rearrangement joins TRBV5-1 to TRBJ2-1, with 10 bases lining up with TRBD2. The CDR3 totals 19 residues. The germline gives CDR1 SGHRS, CDR2 YFSETQ. V lost 0 bases to trimming and J lost 0 bases; unmatched junction nucleotides: 9. CDR3 region: CASSLAGTSVKSSYNEQFF. CDR3 sequence (DNA): TGCGCCAGCAGCTTGGCCGGGACTAGCGTCAAGAGCTCCTACAATGAGCAGTTCTTC.

The chain uses TRBV4-1 and TRBJ2-1; 8 positions agree with TRBD1. The CDR3 has 15 amino acids. The junction had 0 bases not matched to a gene; V was cut back by 1 base and J by 1 base. The V gene's germline CDR1 is MGHRA and CDR2 YSYEKL. CDR3 sequence reads: CASSQGQGSYNEQFF. The DNA of the CDR3 is TGCGCCAGCAGCCAAGGACAGGGGTCCTACAATGAGCAGTTCTTC.

The chain uses TRBV7-9 and TRBJ2-2; D possibly corresponds to TRBD1 (6 bases). In germline, CDR1 is SEHNR, CDR2 FQNEAQ (reference sequence). This CDR3 has 17 amino acids. Trimming stripped 1 base from V and 2 bases from J, with 14 bases between. The CDR3 DNA is TGTGCCAGCAGCTTAGGTCCCCGGGACAAAAACACCGGGGAGCTGTTTTTT. Protein sequence: CASSLGPRDKNTGELFF.

This clone is a singleton in its sample. J is TRBJ1-5 and V is TRBV6-1, with no clear D. Germline V gives CDR1 MNHNS, CDR2 SASEGT. The CDR3 is 13 residues long. Deletions cut 6 bases from V and 4 bases from J, with 10 bases between. CDR3 DNA sequence: TGTGCCAGCAGGGTAAGACAAAATCAGCCCCAGCATTTT. It translates to CASRVRQNQPQHF.